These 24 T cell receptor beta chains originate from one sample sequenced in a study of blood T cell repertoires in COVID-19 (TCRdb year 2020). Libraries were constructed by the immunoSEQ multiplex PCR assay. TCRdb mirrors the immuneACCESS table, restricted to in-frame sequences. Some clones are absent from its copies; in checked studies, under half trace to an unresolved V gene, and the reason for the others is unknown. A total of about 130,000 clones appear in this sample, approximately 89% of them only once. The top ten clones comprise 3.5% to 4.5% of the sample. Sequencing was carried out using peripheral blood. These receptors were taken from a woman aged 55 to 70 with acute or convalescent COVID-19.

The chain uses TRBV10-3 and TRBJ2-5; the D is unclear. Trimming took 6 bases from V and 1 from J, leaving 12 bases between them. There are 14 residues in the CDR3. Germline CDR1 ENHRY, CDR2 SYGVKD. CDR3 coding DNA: TGTGCCATCAGCTTCGACAAGCTCCAAGAGACCCAGTACTTC. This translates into CAISFDKLQETQYF.

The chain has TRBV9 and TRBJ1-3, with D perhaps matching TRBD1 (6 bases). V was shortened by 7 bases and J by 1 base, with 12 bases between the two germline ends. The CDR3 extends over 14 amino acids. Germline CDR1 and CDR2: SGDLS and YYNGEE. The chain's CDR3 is CASGQGGSGNTIYF. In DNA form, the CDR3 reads TGTGCCAGCGGCCAAGGGGGATCTGGAAACACCATATATTTT.

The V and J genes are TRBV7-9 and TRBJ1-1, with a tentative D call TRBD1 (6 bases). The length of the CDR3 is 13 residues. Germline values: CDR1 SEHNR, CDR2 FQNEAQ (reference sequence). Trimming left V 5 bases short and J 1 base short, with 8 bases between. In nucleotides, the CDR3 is TGTGCCAGCAGCGGGGGACAGAACACTGAAGCTTTCTTT. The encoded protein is CASSGGQNTEAFF.

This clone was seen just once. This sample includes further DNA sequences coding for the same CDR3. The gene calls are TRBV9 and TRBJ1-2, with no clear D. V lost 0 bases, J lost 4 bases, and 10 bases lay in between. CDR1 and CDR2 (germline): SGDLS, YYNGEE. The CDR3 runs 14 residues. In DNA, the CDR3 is TGTGCCAGCAGCGTAGCTGCGCAAAGCTATGGCTACACCTTC. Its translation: CASSVAAQSYGYTF.

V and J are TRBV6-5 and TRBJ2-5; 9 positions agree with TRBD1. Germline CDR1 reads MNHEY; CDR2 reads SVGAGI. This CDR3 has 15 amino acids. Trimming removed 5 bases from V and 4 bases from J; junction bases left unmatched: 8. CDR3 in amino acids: CASSPGQGQRETQYF. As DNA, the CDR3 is TGTGCCAGCAGTCCGGGACAGGGCCAAAGAGAGACCCAGTACTTC.

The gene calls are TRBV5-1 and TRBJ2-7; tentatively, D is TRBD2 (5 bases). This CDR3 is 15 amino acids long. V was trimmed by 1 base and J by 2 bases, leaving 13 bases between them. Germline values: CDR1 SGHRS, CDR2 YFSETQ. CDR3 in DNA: TGCGCCAGCAGCTTGCAGGCTACGGGAACCTACGAGCAGTACTTC. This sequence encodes CASSLQATGTYEQYF.

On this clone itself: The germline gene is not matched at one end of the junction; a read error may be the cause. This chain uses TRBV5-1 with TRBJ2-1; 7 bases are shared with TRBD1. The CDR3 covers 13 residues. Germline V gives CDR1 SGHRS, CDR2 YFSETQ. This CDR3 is CASSLGQGPPWVF. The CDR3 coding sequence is TGCGCCAGCAGCTTGGGACAGGGACCCCCCTGGGTCTTC.

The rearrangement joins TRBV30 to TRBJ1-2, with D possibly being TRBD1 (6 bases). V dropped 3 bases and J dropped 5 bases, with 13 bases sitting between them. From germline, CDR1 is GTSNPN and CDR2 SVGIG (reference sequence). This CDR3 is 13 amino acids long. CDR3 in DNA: TGTGCCTGGAGCCCAACAGGGAATTATGGCTACACCTTC. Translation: CAWSPTGNYGYTF.

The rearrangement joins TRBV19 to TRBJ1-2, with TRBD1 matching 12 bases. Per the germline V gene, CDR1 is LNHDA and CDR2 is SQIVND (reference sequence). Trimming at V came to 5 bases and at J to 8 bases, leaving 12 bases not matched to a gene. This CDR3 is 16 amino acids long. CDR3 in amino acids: CASSPGTGGLARGYTF. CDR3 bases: TGTGCCAGTAGTCCCGGGACAGGGGGCCTTGCGAGAGGCTACACCTTC.

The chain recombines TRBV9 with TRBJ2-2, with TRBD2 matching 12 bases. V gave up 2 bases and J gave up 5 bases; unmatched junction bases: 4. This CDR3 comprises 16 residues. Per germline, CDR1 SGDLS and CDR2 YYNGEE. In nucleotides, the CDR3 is TGTGCCAGCAGCGTCGGCGGGACTAGCGGGACCGGGGAGCTGTTTTTT. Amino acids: CASSVGGTSGTGELFF.

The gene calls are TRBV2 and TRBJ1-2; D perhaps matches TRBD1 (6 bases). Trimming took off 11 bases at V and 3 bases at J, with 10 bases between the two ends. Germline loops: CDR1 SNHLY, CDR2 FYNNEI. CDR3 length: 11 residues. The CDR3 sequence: CASRTDYGYTF. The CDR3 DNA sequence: TGTGCCTCCCGGACAGACTATGGCTACACCTTC.

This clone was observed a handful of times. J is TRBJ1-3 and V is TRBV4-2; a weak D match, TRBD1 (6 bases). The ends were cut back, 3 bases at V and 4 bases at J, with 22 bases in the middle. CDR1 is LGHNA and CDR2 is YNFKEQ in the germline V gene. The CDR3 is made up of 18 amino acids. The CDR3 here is CASSQRRGQGMTGNTIYF. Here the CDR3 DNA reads TGTGCCAGCAGCCAGAGGAGAGGGCAGGGGATGACGGGAAACACCATATATTTT.

The CDR3 here is CASSPYPRGGNEQFF. The CDR3 nucleotides are TGTGCCAGTAGCCCGTACCCTCGGGGAGGCAATGAGCAGTTCTTC. The rearrangement joins TRBV19 to TRBJ2-1; D possibly corresponds to TRBD2 (6 bases). The CDR3 sequence is 15 residues long. Trimming took off 6 bases at V and 6 bases at J, with 18 bases between the two ends. Germline CDR1 reads LNHDA; CDR2 reads SQIVND (reference sequence).

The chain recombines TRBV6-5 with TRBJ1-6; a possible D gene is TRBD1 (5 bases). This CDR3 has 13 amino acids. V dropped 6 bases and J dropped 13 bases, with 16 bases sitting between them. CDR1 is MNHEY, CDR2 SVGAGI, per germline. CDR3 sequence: CASSHGEGLPLHF. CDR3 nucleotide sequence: TGTGCCAGCAGCCACGGCGAGGGACTCCCCCTCCACTTT.

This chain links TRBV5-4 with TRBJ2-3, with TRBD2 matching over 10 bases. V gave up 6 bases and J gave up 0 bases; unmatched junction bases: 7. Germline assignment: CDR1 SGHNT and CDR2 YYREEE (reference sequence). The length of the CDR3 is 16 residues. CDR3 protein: CASTKGTSVSTDTQYF. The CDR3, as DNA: TGTGCCAGCACCAAGGGGACTAGCGTCAGCACAGATACGCAGTATTTT. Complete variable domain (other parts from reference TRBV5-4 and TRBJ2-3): ETGVTQSPTHLIKTRGQQVTLRCSSQSGHNTVSWYQQALGQGPQFIFQYYREEENGRGNFPPRFSGLQFPNYSSELNVNALELDDSALYLCASTKGTSVSTDTQYFGPGTRLTVL.

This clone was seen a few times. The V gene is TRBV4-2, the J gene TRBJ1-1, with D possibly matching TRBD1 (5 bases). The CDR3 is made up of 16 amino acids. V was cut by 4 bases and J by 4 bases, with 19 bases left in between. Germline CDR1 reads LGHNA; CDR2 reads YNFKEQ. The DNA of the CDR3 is TGTGCCAGCAGCCGAAAGACAGAAGGCTGGAGCACTGAAGCTTTCTTT. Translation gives CASSRKTEGWSTEAFF.

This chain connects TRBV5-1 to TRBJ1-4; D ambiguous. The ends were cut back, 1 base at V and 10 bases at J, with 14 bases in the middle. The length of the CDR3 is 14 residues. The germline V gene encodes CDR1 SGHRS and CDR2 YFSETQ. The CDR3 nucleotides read TGCGCCAGCAGCTTGTTTGGGCAGCCTGGAAAACTGTTTTTT. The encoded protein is CASSLFGQPGKLFF.

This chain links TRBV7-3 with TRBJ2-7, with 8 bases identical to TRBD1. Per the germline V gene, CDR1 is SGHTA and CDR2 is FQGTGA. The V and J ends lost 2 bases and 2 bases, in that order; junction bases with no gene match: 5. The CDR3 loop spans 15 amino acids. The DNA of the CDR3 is TGTGCCAGCAGCTTATTCGGGACAGGACCCTACGAGCAGTACTTC. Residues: CASSLFGTGPYEQYF.

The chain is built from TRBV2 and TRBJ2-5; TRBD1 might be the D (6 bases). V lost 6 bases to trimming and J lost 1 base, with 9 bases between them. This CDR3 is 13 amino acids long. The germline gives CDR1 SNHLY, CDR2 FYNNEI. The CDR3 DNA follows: TGTGCCAGCAGACAGGGACGCCAAGAGACCCAGTACTTC. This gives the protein CASRQGRQETQYF. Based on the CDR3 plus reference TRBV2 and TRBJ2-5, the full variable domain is EPEVTQTPSHQVTQMGQEVILRCVPISNHLYFYWYRQILGQKVEFLVSFYNNEISEKSEIFDDQFSVERPDGSNFTLKIRSTKLEDSAMYFCASRQGRQETQYFGPGTRLLVL.

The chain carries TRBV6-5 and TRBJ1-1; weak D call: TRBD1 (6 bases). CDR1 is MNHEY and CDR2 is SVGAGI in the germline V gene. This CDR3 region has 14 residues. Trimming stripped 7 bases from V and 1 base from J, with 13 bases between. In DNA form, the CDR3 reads TGTGCCAGCACCCTACAGGGTAGGAACACTGAAGCTTTCTTT. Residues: CASTLQGRNTEAFF.

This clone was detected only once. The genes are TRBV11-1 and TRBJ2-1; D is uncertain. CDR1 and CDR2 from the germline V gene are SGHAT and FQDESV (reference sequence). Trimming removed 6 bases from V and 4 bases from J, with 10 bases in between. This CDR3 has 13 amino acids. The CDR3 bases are TGTGCCAGCAGGTCGGCTAGGTACAATGAGCAGTTCTTC. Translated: CASRSARYNEQFF.

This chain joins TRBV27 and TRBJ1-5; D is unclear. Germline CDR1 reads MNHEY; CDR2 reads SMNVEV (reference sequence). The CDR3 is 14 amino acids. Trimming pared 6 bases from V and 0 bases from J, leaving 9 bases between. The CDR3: CASRTGNSNQPQHF. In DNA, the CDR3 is TGTGCCAGCAGGACGGGAAATAGCAATCAGCCCCAGCATTTT.

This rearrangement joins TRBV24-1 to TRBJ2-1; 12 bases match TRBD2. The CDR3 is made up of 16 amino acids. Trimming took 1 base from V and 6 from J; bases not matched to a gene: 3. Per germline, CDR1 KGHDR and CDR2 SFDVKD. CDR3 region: CATSDFTSGRTNEQFF. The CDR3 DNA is TGTGCCACCAGTGATTTCACTAGCGGGAGGACCAATGAGCAGTTCTTC.

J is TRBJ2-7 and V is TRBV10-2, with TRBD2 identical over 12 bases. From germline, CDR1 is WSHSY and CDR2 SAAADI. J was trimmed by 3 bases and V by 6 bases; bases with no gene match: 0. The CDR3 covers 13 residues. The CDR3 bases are TGCGCCAGCAGGACTAGCGGGAGCTACGAGCAGTACTTC. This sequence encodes CASRTSGSYEQYF.